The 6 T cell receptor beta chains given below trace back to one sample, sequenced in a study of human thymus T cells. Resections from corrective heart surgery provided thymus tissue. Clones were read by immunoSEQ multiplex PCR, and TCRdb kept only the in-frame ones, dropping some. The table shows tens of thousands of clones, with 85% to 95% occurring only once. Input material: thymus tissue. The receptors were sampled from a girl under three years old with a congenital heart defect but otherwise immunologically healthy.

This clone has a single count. The CDR3 sequence is CASRPWGLAARSGAQYF. CDR3 nucleotides: TGTGCCAGCAGGCCGTGGGGACTAGCGGCCCGGAGTGGCGCGCAGTATTTT. The chain has TRBV27 and TRBJ2-3; 11 bases align to TRBD2. The CDR3 contains 17 residues. Germline lookup yields CDR1 MNHEY and CDR2 SMNVEV (reference sequence). Trimming removed 6 bases from V and 10 bases from J; junction bases left unmatched: 18.

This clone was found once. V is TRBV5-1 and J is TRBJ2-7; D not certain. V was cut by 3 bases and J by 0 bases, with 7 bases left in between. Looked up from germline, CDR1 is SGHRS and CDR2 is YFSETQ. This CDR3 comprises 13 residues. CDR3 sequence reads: CASSSRTSYEQYF. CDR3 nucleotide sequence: TGCGCCAGCAGCTCGAGGACCTCCTACGAGCAGTACTTC.

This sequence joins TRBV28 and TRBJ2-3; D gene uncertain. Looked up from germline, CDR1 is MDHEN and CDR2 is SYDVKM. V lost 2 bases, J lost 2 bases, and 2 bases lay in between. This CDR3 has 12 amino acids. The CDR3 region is CASSLITDTQYF. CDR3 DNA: TGTGCCAGCAGTTTAATCACAGATACGCAGTATTTT.

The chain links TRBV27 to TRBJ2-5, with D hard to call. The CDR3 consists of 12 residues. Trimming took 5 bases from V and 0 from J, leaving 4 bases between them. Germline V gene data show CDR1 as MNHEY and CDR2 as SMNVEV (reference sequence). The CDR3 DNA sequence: TGTGCCAGCAGTACAGACCAAGAGACCCAGTACTTC. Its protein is CASSTDQETQYF.

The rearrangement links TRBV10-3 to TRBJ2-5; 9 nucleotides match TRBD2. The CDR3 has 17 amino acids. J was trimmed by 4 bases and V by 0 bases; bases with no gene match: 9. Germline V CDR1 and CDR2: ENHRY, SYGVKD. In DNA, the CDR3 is TGTGCCATCAGTGAGTCGGCGGCTAGCGGGGAGGGAGAGACCCAGTACTTC. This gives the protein CAISESAASGEGETQYF.

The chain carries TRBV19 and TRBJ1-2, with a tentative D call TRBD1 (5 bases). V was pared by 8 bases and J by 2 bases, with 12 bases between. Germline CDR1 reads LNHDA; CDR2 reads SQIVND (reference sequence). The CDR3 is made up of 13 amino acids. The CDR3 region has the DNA TGTGCCAGTTCATCGGGGACCAACTATGGCTACACCTTC. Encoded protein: CASSSGTNYGYTF.